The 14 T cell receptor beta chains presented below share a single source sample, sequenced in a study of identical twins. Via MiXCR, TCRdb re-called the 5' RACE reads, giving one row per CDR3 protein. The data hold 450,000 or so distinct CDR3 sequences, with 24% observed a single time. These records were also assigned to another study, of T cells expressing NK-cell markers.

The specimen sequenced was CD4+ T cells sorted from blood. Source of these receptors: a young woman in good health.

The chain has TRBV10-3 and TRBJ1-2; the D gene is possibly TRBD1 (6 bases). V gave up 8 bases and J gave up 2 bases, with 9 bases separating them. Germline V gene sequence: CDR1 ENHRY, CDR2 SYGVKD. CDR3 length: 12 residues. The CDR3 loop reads CAISTGNYGYTF. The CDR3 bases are TGTGCCATCTCAACAGGGAACTATGGCTACACCTTC.

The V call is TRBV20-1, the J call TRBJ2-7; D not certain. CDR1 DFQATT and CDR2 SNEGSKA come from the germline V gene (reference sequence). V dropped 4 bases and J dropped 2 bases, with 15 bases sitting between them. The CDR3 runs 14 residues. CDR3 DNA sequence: TGCAGTGCTAACCCCAGTTCCAGCCCCTACGAGCAGTACTTC. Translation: CSANPSSSPYEQYF.

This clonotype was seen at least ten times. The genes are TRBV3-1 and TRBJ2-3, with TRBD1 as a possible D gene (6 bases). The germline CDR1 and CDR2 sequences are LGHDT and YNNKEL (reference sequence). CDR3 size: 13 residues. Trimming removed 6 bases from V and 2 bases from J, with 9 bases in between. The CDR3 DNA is TGTGCCAGCAGACAGGGTGTCACAGATACGCAGTATTTT. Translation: CASRQGVTDTQYF.

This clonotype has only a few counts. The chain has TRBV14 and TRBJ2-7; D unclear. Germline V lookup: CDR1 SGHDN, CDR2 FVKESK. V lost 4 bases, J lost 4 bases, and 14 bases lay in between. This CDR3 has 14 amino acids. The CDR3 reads CASSPVQVIYEQYF. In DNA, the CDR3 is TGTGCCAGCAGCCCGGTTCAGGTGATATACGAGCAGTACTTC.

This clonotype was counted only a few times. DNA for the CDR3: TGTGCCAGCAGCCAAGTGGGTTTGGGCTATGAGCAGTTCTTC. This codes for CASSQVGLGYEQFF. The V and J genes are TRBV4-2 and TRBJ2-1, with no clear D. V shed 1 base and J shed 8 bases, with 12 bases lying between them. The germline V gene encodes CDR1 LGHNA and CDR2 YNFKEQ. CDR3 length: 14 amino acids.

The DNA of the CDR3 is TGCAGCGTTAAGACGTCCGACACCGGGGAGCTGTTTTTT. This codes for CSVKTSDTGELFF. The V call is TRBV29-1, the J call TRBJ2-2; D gene ambiguous. Germline assignment: CDR1 SQVTM and CDR2 ANQGSEA. Trimming pared 5 bases from V and 3 bases from J, leaving 10 bases between. The CDR3 consists of 13 residues.

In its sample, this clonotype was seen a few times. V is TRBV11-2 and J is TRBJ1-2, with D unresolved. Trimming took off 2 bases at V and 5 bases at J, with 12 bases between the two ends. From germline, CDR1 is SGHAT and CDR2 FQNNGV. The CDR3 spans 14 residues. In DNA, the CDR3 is TGTGCCAGCAGCTTAAGAGTCAGCGATTATGGCTACACCTTC. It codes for CASSLRVSDYGYTF.

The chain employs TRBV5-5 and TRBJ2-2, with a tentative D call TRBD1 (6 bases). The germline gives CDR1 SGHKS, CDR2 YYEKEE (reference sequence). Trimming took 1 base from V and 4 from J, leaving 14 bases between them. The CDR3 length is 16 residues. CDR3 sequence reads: CASSLFPAGATGELFF. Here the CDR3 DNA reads TGTGCCAGCAGCTTGTTCCCCGCAGGGGCCACCGGGGAGCTGTTTTTT.

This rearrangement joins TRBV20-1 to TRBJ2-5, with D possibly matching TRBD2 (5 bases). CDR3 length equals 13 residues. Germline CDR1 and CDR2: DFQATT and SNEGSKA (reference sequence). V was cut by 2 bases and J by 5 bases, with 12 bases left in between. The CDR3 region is CSARRGSEETQYF. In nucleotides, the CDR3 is TGCAGTGCTAGACGGGGTAGCGAGGAGACCCAGTACTTC.

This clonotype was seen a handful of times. CDR3 protein: CASSQGLAEIRDDNEQFF. Here the CDR3 DNA reads TGTGCCAGCAGCCAAGGACTAGCGGAAATTCGGGACGACAATGAGCAGTTCTTC. The gene calls are TRBV4-2 and TRBJ2-1, with 9 nucleotides matching TRBD2. The CDR3 runs 18 residues. V dropped 1 base and J dropped 5; count of bases not matched to a gene: 12. CDR1 is LGHNA, CDR2 YNFKEQ, per germline.

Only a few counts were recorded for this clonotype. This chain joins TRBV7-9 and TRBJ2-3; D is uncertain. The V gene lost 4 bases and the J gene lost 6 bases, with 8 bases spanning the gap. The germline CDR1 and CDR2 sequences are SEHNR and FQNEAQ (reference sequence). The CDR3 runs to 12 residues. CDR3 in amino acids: CASSWSVDTQYF. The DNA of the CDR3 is TGTGCCAGCAGCTGGTCGGTGGATACGCAGTATTTT. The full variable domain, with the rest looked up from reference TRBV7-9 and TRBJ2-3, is DTGVSQNPRHKITKRGQNVTFRCDPISEHNRLYWYRQTLGQGPEFLTYFQNEAQLEKSRLLSDRFSAERPKGSFSTLEIQRTEQGDSAMYLCASSWSVDTQYFGPGTRLTVL.

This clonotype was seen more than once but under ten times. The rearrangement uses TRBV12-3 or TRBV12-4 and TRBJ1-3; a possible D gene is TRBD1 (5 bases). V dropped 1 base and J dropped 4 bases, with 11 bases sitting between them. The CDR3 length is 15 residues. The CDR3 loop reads CASSLVAGPGNTIYF. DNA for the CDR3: TGTGCCAGCAGTTTAGTCGCGGGACCGGGAAACACCATATATTTT.

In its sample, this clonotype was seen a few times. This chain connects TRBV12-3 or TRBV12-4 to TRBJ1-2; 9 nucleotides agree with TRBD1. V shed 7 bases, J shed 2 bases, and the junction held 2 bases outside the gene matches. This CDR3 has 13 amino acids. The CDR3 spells CASMDRGNYGYTF. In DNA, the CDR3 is TGTGCCAGCATGGACAGGGGAAACTATGGCTACACCTTC.

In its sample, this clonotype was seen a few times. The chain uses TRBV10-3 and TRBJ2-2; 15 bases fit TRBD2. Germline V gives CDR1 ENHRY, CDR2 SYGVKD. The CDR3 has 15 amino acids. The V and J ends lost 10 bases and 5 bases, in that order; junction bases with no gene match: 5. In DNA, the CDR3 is TGTGCCACCTCGGGACTAGCGGGGGGAACCGGGGAGCTGTTTTTT. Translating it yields CATSGLAGGTGELFF.